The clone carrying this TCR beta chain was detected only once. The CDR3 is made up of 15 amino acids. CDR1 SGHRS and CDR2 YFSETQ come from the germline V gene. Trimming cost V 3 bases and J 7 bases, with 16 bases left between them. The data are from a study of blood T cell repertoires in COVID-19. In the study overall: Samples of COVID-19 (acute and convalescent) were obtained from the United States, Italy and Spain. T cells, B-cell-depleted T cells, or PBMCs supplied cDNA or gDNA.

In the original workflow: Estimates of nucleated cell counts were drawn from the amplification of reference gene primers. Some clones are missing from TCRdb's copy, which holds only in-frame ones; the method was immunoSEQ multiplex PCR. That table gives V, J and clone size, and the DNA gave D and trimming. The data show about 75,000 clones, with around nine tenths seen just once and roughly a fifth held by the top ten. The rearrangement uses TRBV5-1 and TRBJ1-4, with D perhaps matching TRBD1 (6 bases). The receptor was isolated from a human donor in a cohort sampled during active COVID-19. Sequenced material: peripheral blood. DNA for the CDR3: TGCGCCAGCAGCTCTGGTGGGGACATGGCTGAAAAACTGTTTTTT. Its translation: CASSSGGDMAEKLFF.